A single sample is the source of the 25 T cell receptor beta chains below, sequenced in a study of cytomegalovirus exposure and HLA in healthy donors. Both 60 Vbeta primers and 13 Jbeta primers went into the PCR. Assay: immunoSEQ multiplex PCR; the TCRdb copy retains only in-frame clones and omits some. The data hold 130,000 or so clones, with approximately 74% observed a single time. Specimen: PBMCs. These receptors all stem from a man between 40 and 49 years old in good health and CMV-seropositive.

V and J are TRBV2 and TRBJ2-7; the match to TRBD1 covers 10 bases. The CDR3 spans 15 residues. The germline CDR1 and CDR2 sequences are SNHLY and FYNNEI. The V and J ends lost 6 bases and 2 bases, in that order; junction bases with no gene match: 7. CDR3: CASRGTGVGPYEQYF. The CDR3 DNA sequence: TGTGCCAGCAGAGGGACAGGGGTGGGTCCCTACGAGCAGTACTTC. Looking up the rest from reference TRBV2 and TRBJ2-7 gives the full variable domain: EPEVTQTPSHQVTQMGQEVILRCVPISNHLYFYWYRQILGQKVEFLVSFYNNEISEKSEIFDDQFSVERPDGSNFTLKIRSTKLEDSAMYFCASRGTGVGPYEQYFGPGTRLTVT.

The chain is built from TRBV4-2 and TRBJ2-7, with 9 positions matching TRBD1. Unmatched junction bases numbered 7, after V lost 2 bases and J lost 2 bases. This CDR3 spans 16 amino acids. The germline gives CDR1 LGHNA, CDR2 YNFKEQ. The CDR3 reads CASSQSRDREAYEQYF. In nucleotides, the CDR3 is TGTGCCAGCAGCCAATCCCGGGACAGGGAAGCCTACGAGCAGTACTTC.

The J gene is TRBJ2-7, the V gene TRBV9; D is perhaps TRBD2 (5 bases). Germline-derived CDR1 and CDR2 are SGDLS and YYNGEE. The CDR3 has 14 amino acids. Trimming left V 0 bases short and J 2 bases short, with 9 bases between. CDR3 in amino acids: CASSVDSVPYEQYF. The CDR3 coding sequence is TGTGCCAGCAGCGTAGATAGCGTTCCCTACGAGCAGTACTTC.

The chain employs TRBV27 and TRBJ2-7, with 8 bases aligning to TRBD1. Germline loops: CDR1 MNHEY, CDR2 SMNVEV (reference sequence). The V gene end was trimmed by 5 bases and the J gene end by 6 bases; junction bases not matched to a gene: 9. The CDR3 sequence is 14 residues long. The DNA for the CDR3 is TGTGCCAGCAGTCCTCGGGCAGGGGGCGCCGAGCAGTACTTC. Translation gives CASSPRAGGAEQYF.

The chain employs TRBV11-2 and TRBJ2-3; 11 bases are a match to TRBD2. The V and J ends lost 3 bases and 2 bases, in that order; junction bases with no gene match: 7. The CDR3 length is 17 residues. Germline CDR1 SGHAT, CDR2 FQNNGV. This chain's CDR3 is CASSLGTSGGPTDTQYF. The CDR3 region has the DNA TGTGCCAGCAGCTTGGGTACTAGCGGGGGTCCCACAGATACGCAGTATTTT.

The CDR3 loop reads CASSTGQGANVLTF. For the CDR3, the DNA is TGCGCCAGCAGCACGGGACAGGGGGCCAACGTCCTGACTTTC. The V gene is TRBV5-1, the J gene TRBJ2-6, with TRBD1 identical over 7 bases. V lost 4 bases, J lost 4 bases, and 2 bases stayed unmatched. Germline V gene lookup returns CDR1 SGHRS and CDR2 YFSETQ. This CDR3 comprises 14 residues.

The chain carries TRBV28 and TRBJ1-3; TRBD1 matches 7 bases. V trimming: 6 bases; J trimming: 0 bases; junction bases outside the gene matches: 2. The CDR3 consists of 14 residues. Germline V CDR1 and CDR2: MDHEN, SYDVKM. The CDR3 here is CASSNRGSGNTIYF. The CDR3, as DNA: TGTGCCAGCAGCAACAGGGGCTCTGGAAACACCATATATTTT.

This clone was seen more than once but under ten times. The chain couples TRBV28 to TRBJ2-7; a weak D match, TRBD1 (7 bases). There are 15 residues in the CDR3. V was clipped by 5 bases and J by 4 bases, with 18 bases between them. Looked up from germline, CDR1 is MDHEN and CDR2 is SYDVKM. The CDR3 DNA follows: TGTGCCAGCAGTATTCCGGGACCAGGGGGGTACGAGCAGTACTTC. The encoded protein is CASSIPGPGGYEQYF.

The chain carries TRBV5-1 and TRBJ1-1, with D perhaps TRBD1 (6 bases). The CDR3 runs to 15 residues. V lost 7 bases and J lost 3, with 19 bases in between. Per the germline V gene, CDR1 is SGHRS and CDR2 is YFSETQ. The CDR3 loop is CASGLGGQTDTEAFF. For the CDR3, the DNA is TGCGCCAGCGGGTTGGGGGGCCAAACTGACACTGAAGCTTTCTTT.

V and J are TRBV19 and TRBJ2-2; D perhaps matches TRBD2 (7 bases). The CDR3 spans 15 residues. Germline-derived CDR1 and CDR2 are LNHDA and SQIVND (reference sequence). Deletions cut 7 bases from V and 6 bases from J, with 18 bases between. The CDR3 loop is CASTPRGGRSGELFF. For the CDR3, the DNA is TGTGCCAGTACCCCTAGGGGGGGGAGATCCGGGGAGCTGTTTTTT.

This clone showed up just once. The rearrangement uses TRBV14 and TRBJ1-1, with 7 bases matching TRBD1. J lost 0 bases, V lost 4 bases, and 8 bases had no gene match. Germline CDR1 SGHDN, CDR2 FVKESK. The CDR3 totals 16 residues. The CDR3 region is CASSRPGQTMNTEAFF. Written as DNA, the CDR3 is TGTGCCAGCAGCCGACCGGGACAGACAATGAACACTGAAGCTTTCTTT.

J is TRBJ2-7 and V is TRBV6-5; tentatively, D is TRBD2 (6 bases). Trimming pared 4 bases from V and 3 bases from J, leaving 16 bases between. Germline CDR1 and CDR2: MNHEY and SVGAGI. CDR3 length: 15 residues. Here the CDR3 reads CASSSPGLTYYEQYF. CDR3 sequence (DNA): TGTGCCAGCAGTTCTCCGGGACTGACATACTACGAGCAGTACTTC.

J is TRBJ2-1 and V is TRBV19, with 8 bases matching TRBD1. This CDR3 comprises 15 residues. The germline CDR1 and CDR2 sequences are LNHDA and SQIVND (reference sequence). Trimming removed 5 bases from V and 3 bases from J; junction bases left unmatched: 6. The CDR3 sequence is CASSLDRGSYNEQFF. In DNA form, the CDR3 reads TGTGCCAGTAGTCTCGACAGGGGTAGCTACAATGAGCAGTTCTTC.

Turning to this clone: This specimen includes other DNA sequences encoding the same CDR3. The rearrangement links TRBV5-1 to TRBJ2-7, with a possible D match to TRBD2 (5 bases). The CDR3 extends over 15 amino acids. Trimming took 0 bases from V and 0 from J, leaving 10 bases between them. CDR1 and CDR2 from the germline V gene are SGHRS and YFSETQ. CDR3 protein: CASSLGGGGSYEQYF. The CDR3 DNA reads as TGCGCCAGCAGCTTGGGTGGCGGAGGCTCCTACGAGCAGTACTTC.

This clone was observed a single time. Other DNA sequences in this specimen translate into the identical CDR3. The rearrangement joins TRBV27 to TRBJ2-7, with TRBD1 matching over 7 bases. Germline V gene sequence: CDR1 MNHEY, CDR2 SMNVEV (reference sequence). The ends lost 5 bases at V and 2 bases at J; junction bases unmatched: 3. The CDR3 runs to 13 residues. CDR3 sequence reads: CASSLGQTYEQYF. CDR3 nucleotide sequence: TGTGCCAGCAGTCTGGGACAGACCTACGAGCAGTACTTC.

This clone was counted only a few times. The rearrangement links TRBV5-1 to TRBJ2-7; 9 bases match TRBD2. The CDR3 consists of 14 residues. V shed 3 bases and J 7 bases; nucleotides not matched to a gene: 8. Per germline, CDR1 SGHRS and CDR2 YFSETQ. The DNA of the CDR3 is TGCGCCAGCAGCTCCTCGATCCTAGCGGGAGAGCAGTACTTC. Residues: CASSSSILAGEQYF. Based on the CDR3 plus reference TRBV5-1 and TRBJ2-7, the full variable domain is KAGVTQTPRYLIKTRGQQVTLSCSPISGHRSVSWYQQTPGQGLQFLFEYFSETQRNKGNFPGRFSGRQFSNSRSEMNVSTLELGDSALYLCASSSSILAGEQYFGPGTRLTVT.

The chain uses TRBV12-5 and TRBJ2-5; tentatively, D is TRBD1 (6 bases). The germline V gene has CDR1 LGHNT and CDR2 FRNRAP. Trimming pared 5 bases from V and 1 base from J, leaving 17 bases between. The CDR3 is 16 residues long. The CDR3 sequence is CASGRDRQESQETQYF. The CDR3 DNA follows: TGTGCTAGTGGTCGAGACCGACAGGAGAGCCAAGAGACCCAGTACTTC.

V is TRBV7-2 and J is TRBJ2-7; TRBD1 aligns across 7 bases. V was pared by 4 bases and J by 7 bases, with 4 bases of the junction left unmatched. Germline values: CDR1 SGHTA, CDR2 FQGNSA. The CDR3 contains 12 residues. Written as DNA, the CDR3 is TGTGCCAGCAGCTCCCAGGGGGTTGAGCAGTACTTC. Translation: CASSSQGVEQYF.

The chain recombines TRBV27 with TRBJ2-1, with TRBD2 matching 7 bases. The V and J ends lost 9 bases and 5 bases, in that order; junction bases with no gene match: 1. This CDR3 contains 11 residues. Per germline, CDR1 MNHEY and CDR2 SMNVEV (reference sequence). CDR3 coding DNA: TGTGCCAGTCTAGCGGACAATGAGCAGTTCTTC. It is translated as CASLADNEQFF.

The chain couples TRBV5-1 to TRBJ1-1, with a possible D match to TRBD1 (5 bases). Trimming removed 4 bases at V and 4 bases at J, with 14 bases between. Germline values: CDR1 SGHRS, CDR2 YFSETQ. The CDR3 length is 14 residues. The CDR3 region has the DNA TGCGCCAGCAGCCCCCTGGGGGGGAGCACTGAAGCTTTCTTT. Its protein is CASSPLGGSTEAFF.

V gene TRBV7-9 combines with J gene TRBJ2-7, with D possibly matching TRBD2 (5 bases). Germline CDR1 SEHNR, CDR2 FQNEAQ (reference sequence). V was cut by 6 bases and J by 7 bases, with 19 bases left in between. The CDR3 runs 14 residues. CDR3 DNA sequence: TGTGCCAGCAGAGACACCGGGGTCACGGGGGAGCAGTACTTC. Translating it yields CASRDTGVTGEQYF.

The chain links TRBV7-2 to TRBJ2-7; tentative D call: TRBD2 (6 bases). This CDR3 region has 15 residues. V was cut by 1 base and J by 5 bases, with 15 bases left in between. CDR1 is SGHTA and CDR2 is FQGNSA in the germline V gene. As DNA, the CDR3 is TGTGCCAGCAGCTTAGTTGGGGGGAGTGGGAACGAGCAGTACTTC. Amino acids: CASSLVGGSGNEQYF.

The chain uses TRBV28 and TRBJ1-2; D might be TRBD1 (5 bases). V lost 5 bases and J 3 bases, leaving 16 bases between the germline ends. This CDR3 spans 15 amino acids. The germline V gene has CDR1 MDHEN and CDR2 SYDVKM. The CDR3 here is CASSPAGGADYGYTF. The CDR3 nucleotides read TGTGCCAGCAGTCCCGCGGGAGGGGCAGACTATGGCTACACCTTC.

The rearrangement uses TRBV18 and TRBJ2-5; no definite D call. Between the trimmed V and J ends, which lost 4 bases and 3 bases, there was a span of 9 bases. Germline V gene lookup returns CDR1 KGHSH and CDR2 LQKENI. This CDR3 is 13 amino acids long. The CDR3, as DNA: TGTGCCAGCTCACGTGAACAGAAAGAGACCCAGTACTTC. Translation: CASSREQKETQYF. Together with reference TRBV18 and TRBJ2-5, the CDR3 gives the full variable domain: NAGVMQNPRHLVRRRGQEARLRCSPMKGHSHVYWYRQLPEEGLKFMVYLQKENIIDESGMPKERFSAEFPKEGPSILRIQQVVRGDSAAYFCASSREQKETQYFGPGTRLLVL.

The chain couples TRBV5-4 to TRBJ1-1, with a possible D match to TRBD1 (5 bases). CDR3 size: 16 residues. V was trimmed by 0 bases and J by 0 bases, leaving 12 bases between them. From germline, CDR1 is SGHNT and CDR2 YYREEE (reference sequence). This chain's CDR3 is CASSLAQGTMNTEAFF. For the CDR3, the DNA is TGTGCCAGCAGCTTGGCTCAGGGTACGATGAACACTGAAGCTTTCTTT. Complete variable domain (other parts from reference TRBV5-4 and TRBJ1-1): ETGVTQSPTHLIKTRGQQVTLRCSSQSGHNTVSWYQQALGQGPQFIFQYYREEENGRGNFPPRFSGLQFPNYSSELNVNALELDDSALYLCASSLAQGTMNTEAFFGQGTRLTVV.